This T cell receptor beta chain was found in a study of blood T cells in healthy people across ages. Notes on the study in general: Long-lived and aged donors differed, with more naive CD4+ cells and higher diversity in the long-lived.

A J-beta primer mix and a sample-barcoded 5' primer were used in a second PCR of about 6 to 12 cycles. Each cDNA molecule carried a tag from a template-switch adaptor that contained 12 random nucleotides. MiXCR, applied by TCRdb to the 5' RACE reads, yields one record per CDR3 protein. The table has about 650,000 distinct CDR3 sequences, about 30% seen once; the top ten hold roughly 14%. The germline gives CDR1 SGHRS, CDR2 YFSETQ. This CDR3 has 15 amino acids. Trimming took 0 bases from V and 2 from J, leaving 12 bases between them. About this clonotype: Its antigen is still unknown.

The chain is built from TRBV5-1 and TRBJ2-7; D may be TRBD1 or TRBD2 (6 bases each). The sample was blood. This clonotype was sampled from a woman aged 80 or over in good health. DNA of the CDR3: TGCGCCAGCAGCTTGGATGGTCGGGGGCCCTACGAGCAGTACTTC. It translates to CASSLDGRGPYEQYF.